This TCR beta chain came from a study of early T cells in non-severe SARS-CoV-2 infection. As for the study in general: Sequencing targeted bulk RNA from unsorted whole blood, leaving chains unpaired.

Individual cDNA molecules received unique molecular identifiers during library preparation. From the 5' RACE reads, TCRdb called clonotypes with MiXCR, one entry per CDR3 protein. The table shows about 48,000 distinct CDR3 sequences, with over 5% occurring only once. The CDR3 has 15 amino acids. The V and J ends lost 5 bases and 1 base respectively, with 9 bases between them. From germline, CDR1 is SGHVS and CDR2 FQNEAQ. Comments on this clonotype: Its antigen is currently unknown.

Study-wide findings and caveats: Database matching using VDJdb favored anti-spike CD8 responses, with private and CD4 specificities left missing.

This TCR derives from an adult who was a healthcare worker with PCR-confirmed SARS-CoV-2 infection or an uninfected control (not recorded which). The input for sequencing was whole blood, taken at baseline. This chain connects TRBV7-8 to TRBJ2-6, with D unresolved. CDR3 in DNA: TGTGCCAGCAGCAATGTAGGGTCTGGGGCCAACGTCCTGACTTTC. Its translation: CASSNVGSGANVLTF.